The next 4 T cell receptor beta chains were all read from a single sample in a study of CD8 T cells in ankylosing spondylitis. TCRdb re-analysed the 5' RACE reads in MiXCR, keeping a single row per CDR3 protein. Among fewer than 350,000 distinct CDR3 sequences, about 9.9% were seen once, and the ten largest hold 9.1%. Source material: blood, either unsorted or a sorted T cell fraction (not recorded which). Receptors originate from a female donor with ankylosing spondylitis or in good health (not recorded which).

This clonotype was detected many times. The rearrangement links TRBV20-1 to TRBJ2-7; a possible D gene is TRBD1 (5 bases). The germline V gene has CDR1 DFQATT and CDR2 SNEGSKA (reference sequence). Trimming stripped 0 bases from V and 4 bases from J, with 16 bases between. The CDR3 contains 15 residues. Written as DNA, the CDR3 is TGCAGTGCTAGAGATATCGGCAGGGAATATTACGAGCAGTACTTC. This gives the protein CSARDIGREYYEQYF.

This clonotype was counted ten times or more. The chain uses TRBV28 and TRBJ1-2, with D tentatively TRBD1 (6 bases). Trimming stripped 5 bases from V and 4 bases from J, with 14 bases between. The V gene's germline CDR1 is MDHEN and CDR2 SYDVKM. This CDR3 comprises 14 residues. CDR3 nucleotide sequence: TGTGCCAGCAGTGCTCCCTGGGGGCTCTATGGCTACACCTTC. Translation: CASSAPWGLYGYTF.

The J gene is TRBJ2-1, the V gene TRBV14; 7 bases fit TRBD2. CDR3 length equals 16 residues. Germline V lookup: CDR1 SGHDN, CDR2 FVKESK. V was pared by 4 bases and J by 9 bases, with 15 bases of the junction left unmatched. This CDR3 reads CASSPPGRADQGEQFF. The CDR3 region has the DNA TGTGCCAGCAGCCCCCCTGGGAGGGCAGATCAGGGTGAGCAGTTCTTC.

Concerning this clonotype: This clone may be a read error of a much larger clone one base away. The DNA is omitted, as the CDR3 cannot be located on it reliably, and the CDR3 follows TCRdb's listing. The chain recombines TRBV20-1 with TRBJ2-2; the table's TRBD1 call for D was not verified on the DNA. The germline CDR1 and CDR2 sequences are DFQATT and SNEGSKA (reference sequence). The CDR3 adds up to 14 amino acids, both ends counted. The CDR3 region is CSARVGGGTGELLF.